The sequence of this T cell receptor beta chain was determined in a study of PD-L1 blockade in urothelial cancer. Study as a whole: The median T cell count in blood samples was over 140,000.

Time point given: pretreatment peripheral blood. In each PCR, synthetic TCR analog templates were spiked in. The method was immunoSEQ multiplex PCR; TCRdb's version includes in-frame clones alone and lacks a portion of them. Here the sample spans over 100,000 clones, 70% to 85% being singletons. There are 15 residues in the CDR3. V lost 3 bases and J lost 1, with 10 bases in between. The germline V gene encodes CDR1 MNHEY and CDR2 SMNVEV (reference sequence). Sample: PBMCs, taken around atezolizumab (anti-PD-L1) treatment. The V call is TRBV27, the J call TRBJ2-1; D perhaps matches TRBD2 (6 bases). The TCR was taken from a man between 50 and 59 years old with urothelial cancer. The CDR3 DNA is TGTGCCAGCAGTTTTGGTCTAGCGTCCTACAATGAGCAGTTCTTC. Its protein is CASSFGLASYNEQFF.